One TCR beta chain is described in this entry. The data were obtained in a study of cytomegalovirus exposure and HLA in healthy donors. With 60 Vbeta and 13 Jbeta primers, the PCR was carried out. Only in-frame clones appear in the TCRdb table, and some are missing; sequencing was by immunoSEQ multiplex PCR. Here the sample spans under 250,000 clones, about 81% being singletons. Germline V lookup: CDR1 SQVTM, CDR2 ANQGSEA. The CDR3 has 12 residues. The V end was cut by 7 bases, the J end by 1 base, with 11 bases between. Sequenced: PBMCs. The V and J genes are TRBV29-1 and TRBJ2-7; D is unresolved. This receptor was taken from a woman in her thirties or forties in good health and CMV-seronegative. The CDR3 sequence is CSGKTDSYEQYF. CDR3 nucleotide sequence: TGCAGCGGGAAGACTGATTCCTACGAGCAGTACTTC.